This entry describes one TCR beta chain. There is no known antigen for this receptor. The input lacks base qualities; no much larger clone sits a single base away. In Seattle, one collaborating source enrolled patients while the infection was active and tracked those patients longitudinally over the course of disease. Collaborating institutions collected whole blood in K2EDTA tubes following their own protocols. Collaborator samples were shipped for TCRbeta analysis as frozen whole blood, isolated PBMCs, or DNA extracted from either sample type. The source of the sample is a study of blood T cell repertoires in COVID-19 (dated by TCRdb to 2020 to 2021). Notes on the research overall: Samples covering the acute and convalescent phases of COVID-19 were provided by collaborators in the United States, Italy and Spain. The prospective study material was composed of cDNA or gDNA derived from T cells, B-cell-depleted T cells, or PBMCs. Subjects who had been exposed to COVID-19, were actively infected with it, or had recovered from it provided the deeply sampled blood TCRbeta repertoires that made up the dataset. The repertoires were released in a freely available public database meant as a resource for research on the immune response to SARS-CoV-2. The samples were drawn from the first 160 participants of the ongoing ImmuneRACE study and from over a thousand subjects provided by 6 global collaborators. Sample metadata almost always included a de-identified subject ID, COVID-19 status, age in years and sex. Where available, HLA class I and class II types were obtained from metadata supplied by the sample provider rather than from assay-based typing. Beyond this particular receptor, the publication reports: Clinical and demographic metadata were provided uncurated, with the amount varying by source and participant.

The immunoSEQ Assay, a bias-controlled multiplex PCR, was used to amplify TCRbeta CDR3 regions from genomic DNA. The authors' pipeline ran thus. The number of nucleated cells in each sample was estimated by amplification of reference gene primers within the assay. Sequence reads were collapsed and filtered to measure the absolute abundance of every unique TCRbeta CDR3 rearrangement. Productive Simpson clonality was computed per sample as the square root of Simpson's diversity index over productive rearrangements. In its TCRdb copy, this immuneACCESS table keeps in-frame sequences only and misses some clones. Where compared with another copy, unresolved V genes explain less than half of these, and the others have no known cause. That table furnishes V, J and clone size, whereas the DNA furnished D and trimming. Within this sample are roughly 75,000 clones, with 65% to 90% of them counted one time only. Of the sample, 9.6% falls within the top ten clones.

CDR1 and CDR2 are drawn from the germline V gene: MDHEN, SYDVKM. There are 14 amino acids in the CDR3, from cysteine to phenylalanine inclusive. The only DNA kept is the CDR3, 42 bases in frame from the first base. Compared with germline, V lacks 6 bases and J lacks 2 bases; bases without a gene match: 7. The chain links TRBV28 with TRBJ2-7; 7 bases in the middle match TRBD1. This clonotype was sampled from a man aged 45-65 years with COVID-19, enrolled during active disease. Specimen: peripheral blood. The CDR3 here reads CASSYPGTAYEQYF. The sequenced DNA is TGTGCCAGCAGCTATCCCGGGACAGCCTACGAGCAGTACTTC.